The 4 T cell receptor beta chains in this list originate from one sample, sequenced in a study of T cell repertoires in aging, cancer and after chemotherapy. Peripheral blood genomic DNA, not sorted cells or RNA, was the template. A mixed TRB-A/B primer pool amplified rearranged TRB by multiplex touch-down PCR. MiXCR was run by TCRdb on the multiplex PCR reads, yielding one entry per CDR3 protein. Of hundreds of distinct CDR3 sequences listed, 24% are singletons. Sample: blood. These receptors were taken from a human donor with a solid tumor.

Within the sample, this clonotype is large (0.1 to 1%). The V and J genes are TRBV12-3 or TRBV12-4 and TRBJ1-3, with TRBD1 matching 11 bases. The J segment lost 8 bases and the V segment lost 4 bases, leaving 7 bases of the junction unmatched. The CDR3 runs 15 residues. Here the CDR3 reads CASSSGQGAVDTIYF. Written as DNA, the CDR3 is TGTGCCAGCAGTTCTGGACAGGGGGCGGTGGACACCATATATTTT.

This clonotype is classed as medium-sized. V gene TRBV20-1 combines with J gene TRBJ1-5, with TRBD1 identical over 8 bases. The CDR3 runs 14 residues. Germline V gives CDR1 DFQATT, CDR2 SNEGSKA (reference sequence). V shed 2 bases, J shed 4 bases, and the junction held 4 bases outside the gene matches. The CDR3 coding sequence is TGCAGTGCTAGAAAGGGACAGGTGAATCAGCCCCAGCATTTT. As protein: CSARKGQVNQPQHF.

V is TRBV11-2 and J is TRBJ2-7, with 11 bases aligning to TRBD2. This CDR3 contains 16 residues. V trimming: 5 bases; J trimming: 7 bases; junction bases outside the gene matches: 13. The V gene's germline CDR1 is SGHAT and CDR2 FQNNGV. The CDR3 here is CASSQRVGLAGGEQYF. The CDR3 region has the DNA TGTGCCAGCAGCCAAAGGGTAGGACTAGCGGGCGGAGAGCAGTACTTC.

This clonotype is large (0.1 to 1%). The chain recombines TRBV6-5 with TRBJ2-7, with 9 bases matching TRBD1. Germline V gene lookup returns CDR1 MNHEY and CDR2 SVGAGI. This CDR3 has 14 residues. The V gene end was trimmed by 6 bases and the J gene end by 3 bases; junction bases not matched to a gene: 6. The chain's CDR3 is CASRSPGQGYEQYV. In DNA, the CDR3 is TGTGCCAGCAGGTCTCCGGGACAGGGCTACGAGCAGTACGTC.